The TCR beta chain described here comes from a study of T cell clones after liver transplantation. Trimming at V came to 5 bases and at J to 4 bases, leaving 4 bases not matched to a gene. Germline lookup yields CDR1 SGHAT and CDR2 FQNNGV. The CDR3 covers 13 residues. Data came from immunoSEQ multiplex PCR; TCRdb stores just in-frame clones and leaves some out. The sample includes 98,000 or so clones, around 83% seen only once; the top ten take 0.99%. Source: CD4+ T cells from blood, taken before liver transplant. The V and J genes are TRBV11-2 and TRBJ2-5; 7 bases line up with TRBD1. The clonotype comes from a human donor who received a liver transplant. In DNA, the CDR3 is TGTGCCAGCAGCCGGCGACAGGGAGAGACCCAGTACTTC. It encodes CASSRRQGETQYF.